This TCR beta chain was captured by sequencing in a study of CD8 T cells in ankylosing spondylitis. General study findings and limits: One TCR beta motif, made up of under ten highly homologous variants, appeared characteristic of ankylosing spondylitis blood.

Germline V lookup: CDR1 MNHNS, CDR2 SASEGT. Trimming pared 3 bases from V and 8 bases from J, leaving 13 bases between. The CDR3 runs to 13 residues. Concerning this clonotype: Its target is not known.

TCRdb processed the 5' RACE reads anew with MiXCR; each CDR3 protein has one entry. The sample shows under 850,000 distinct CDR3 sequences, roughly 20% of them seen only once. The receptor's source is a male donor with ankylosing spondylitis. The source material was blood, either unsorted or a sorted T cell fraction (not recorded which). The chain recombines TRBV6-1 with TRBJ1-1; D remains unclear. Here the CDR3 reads CASSDRDFTEAFF. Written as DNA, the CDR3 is TGTGCCAGCAGTGATCGGGATTTTACCGAAGCTTTCTTT.